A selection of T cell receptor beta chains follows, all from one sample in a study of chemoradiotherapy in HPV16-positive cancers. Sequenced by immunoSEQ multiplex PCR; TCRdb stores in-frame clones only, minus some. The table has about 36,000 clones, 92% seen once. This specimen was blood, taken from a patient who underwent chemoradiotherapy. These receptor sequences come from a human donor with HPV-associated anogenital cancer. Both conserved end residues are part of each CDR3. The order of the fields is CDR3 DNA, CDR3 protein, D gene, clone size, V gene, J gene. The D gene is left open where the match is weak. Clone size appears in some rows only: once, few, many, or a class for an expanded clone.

TGTGCCAGCAGCTTAGGCCAGAGGGAGACCGGGGAGCTGTTTTTT,CASSLGQRETGELFF,NA,NA,TRBV7-3,TRBJ2-2
TGTGCTAGTGGTTTGTTGGGCCTGGGACAGGGGTCCTCCTACGAGCAGTACTTC,CASGLLGLGQGSSYEQYF,TRBD1,once,TRBV12-5,TRBJ2-7
TGTGCCAGCAGCCCTCCTCGCCGGGGGGCAACTAATGAAAAACTGTTTTTT,CASSPPRRGATNEKLFF,NA,NA,TRBV7-9,TRBJ1-4
TGCAGTGCCCTCCGCGGGTACGAGCAGTACTTC,CSALRGYEQYF,NA,once,TRBV20-1,TRBJ2-7
TGTGCCAGCAGATTCACAGGATCCACAGGTGAGCAGTTCTTC,CASRFTGSTGEQFF,NA,NA,TRBV6-1,TRBJ2-1
TGCGCCAGCAGCGCAGGGACAGGAGACTACAATGAGCAGTTCTTC,CASSAGTGDYNEQFF,TRBD1,NA,TRBV5-1,TRBJ2-1
TGCGCCAGCAGCTTGGCCAGGGGACAGGGAAAAGATACGCAGTATTTT,CASSLARGQGKDTQYF,TRBD1,NA,TRBV5-1,TRBJ2-3
TGTGCCAGCAGTTACGTGAGGGGACGACAAGAGACCCAGTACTTC,CASSYVRGRQETQYF,NA,NA,TRBV6-6,TRBJ2-5
TGCGCCAGCAGCTCAGGGGGTTACTATGGCTACACCTTC,CASSSGGYYGYTF,TRBD1,NA,TRBV5-1,TRBJ1-2
TGCAGCGTTGGGGACAGGGGGAACTACGAGCAGTACTTC,CSVGDRGNYEQYF,TRBD1,medium-sized,TRBV29-1,TRBJ2-7
TGTGCCAGCAGCGTGGGACTAGCGGGGCTCAATGAGCAGTTCTTC,CASSVGLAGLNEQFF,TRBD2,once,TRBV2,TRBJ2-1
TGTGCCAGCAGAAAGCGACAGGGTCCCCAGCATTTT,CASRKRQGPQHF,TRBD1,NA,TRBV5-8,TRBJ1-5
TGTGCCAGCAGCGGAGGTGGAAACACCATATATTTT,CASSGGGNTIYF,NA,NA,TRBV9,TRBJ1-3
TGTGCCAGCTCACCGTTGACAGGACCAACTAATGAAAAACTGTTTTTT,CASSPLTGPTNEKLFF,NA,NA,TRBV18,TRBJ1-4
TGCAGTGCGGCCAGGGACACTGGCTACACCTTC,CSAARDTGYTF,NA,NA,TRBV20-1,TRBJ1-2
TGTGCCTGGACCCCCGCCATCCGGGATGGCTACACCTTC,CAWTPAIRDGYTF,NA,once,TRBV30,TRBJ1-2